Sequencing of this T cell receptor (beta chain) was carried out in a study of blood T cell repertoires in COVID-19. Libraries were prepared by immunoSEQ multiplex PCR; TCRdb keeps only in-frame clonotypes and omits some of them. The data hold about 240,000 clones, with around 89% observed a single time. For this clone: A junction boundary mismatches the germline segment, possibly from a read error.

Participants, about 18 to 90 years old, spanned more than 20 US areas. Participant reports of clinical history set cohort assignment. Two consecutive negative NP/OP PCR tests, clearance, or resolved symptoms defined Cohort 3 recovery. The sample was PBMCs or T cells enriched from blood (not recorded which). The receptor's source is a woman aged 25 to 39 who had recovered from COVID-19.

The CDR3 DNA reads TGTGCCAGTAGGATAGGCGGGAGGTTTCAGGATGAGCAGTTCTTC. This encodes CASRIGGRFQDEQFF. This chain joins TRBV19 and TRBJ2-1; 8 positions match TRBD2. Germline lookup yields CDR1 LNHDA and CDR2 SQIVND (reference sequence). The CDR3 covers 15 residues.